This entry describes one T cell receptor beta chain. The data belong to a study of blood T cell repertoires in COVID-19. Profiling relied on immunoSEQ multiplex PCR, and the TCRdb table lists in-frame clones only, not all of them. The sample holds 450,000 or so clones, 90% seen once. CDR1 MGHDK and CDR2 SYGVNS come from the germline V gene. V dropped 2 bases and J dropped 4 bases, with 11 bases sitting between them. The CDR3 has 15 amino acids. The clonotype comes from a man between 18 and 29 years old who had recovered from COVID-19. The material sequenced was PBMCs or T cells enriched from blood (not recorded which). The V call is TRBV25-1, the J call TRBJ1-4; possibly TRBD1 for D (6 bases). The CDR3 is CASSEEGGGNEKLFF. CDR3 bases: TGTGCCAGCAGTGAAGAGGGGGGGGGTAATGAAAAACTGTTTTTT.